This TCR beta chain was recorded in a study of shared clonotypes between healthy human individuals (dated by TCRdb to 2020 to 2021). With regard to the full study: The cohort comprised a couple of women and a few men aged 18 to 49 years. Per donor, three plates each were used for CD4 naive and CD4 memory, two for CD8 naive, and one for CD8 memory. The study deeply sequenced blood TCR repertoires of several healthy adults to estimate repertoire size and the extent of clonotype sharing between individuals. Libraries were prepared and TCR repertoires were sequenced by different laboratories using diverse techniques, in order to increase sequencing depth and limit assay-specific biases. Per donor, leukapheresis produced somewhere between about 0.94 and 9 billion PBMCs.

CD8 naive samples consisted of CD45RO-negative cells that were positively selected for CCR7, yielding a CD45RA+CCR7+ population without TemRA cells. The donors were healthy, HIV-negative adults who had no recently reported acute infections or vaccinations. All donors were Caucasian adults living in Nashville, Tennessee, USA. After blood collection by leukapheresis, PBMCs were isolated using Ficoll-Histopaque density gradient centrifugation and then cryopreserved in the vapor phase of liquid nitrogen. Analytical flow cytometry was used to check the purity and quantity of every magnetically sorted T cell population. Genomic DNA was isolated from each sorted fraction and quantified by UV absorbance on a Nanodrop 2000c. In its sample, this clone was seen once. Its antigen is not yet known. No base quality information exists; no much larger clone differs at one position. Using the deep immunoSEQ assay, multiplex PCR amplified TCR CDR3 regions from genomic DNA. Extracted genomic DNA from each cell subset was distributed evenly across all wells of several immunoSEQ 96-well plates, and each plate was treated as a replicate. For sorted subsets, each replicate PCR was loaded with about 200 ng genomic DNA, equivalent to 25,000 to 30,000 T cell genomes. Purified libraries were measured with a Qubit 3.0 fluorometer, size-checked on a Bioanalyzer 2100, and measured again with the KAPA Library Quantification kit. Each immunoSEQ 96-well plate was sequenced on its own single-read 150-cycle Illumina NextSeq 550 flow cell. For the original study's pipeline: Because the immunoSEQ output held only junctional sequences and lacked quality scores, the filtering could not match the filtering applied to full-length reads. To assign V/J genes and CDR3, sequences were annotated against IMGT germline references using PyIR, a Python wrapper for IgBLAST v1.9. Reads with weak V/J assignments (E-value above 1e-6), missing CDR3, stop codons, out-of-frame junctions, or ambiguous translated residues were removed. V3J clonotypes were defined as sequences sharing an identical inferred V gene, J gene, and CDR3 amino acid sequence. To compute the percentage overlap between repertoires, the number of shared unique clonotypes was divided by the size of the smaller repertoire. RTK rarefaction, the Chao1 estimator, and Recon v2.1 estimates of unobserved clonotypes were used to assess repertoire richness. Generation probabilities for all TCRbeta clonotypes obtained by the gDNA method from a few donors were computed using OLGA. Entries here come from immuneACCESS through TCRdb and include only in-frame sequences with V and J called. Some clones fail to appear in such tables; in the studies checked, an unresolved V gene covers under half of the shortfall, and the cause of the remainder is unknown. V and J calls and clone size are copied from that table; D and trimming were computed from the DNA. In all, the sample holds approximately 2,000,000 clones, and 85% to 95% of those were seen once. The ten largest make up about 1.6% of the sample.

Overall study outcomes, separate from this receptor: Even with the large sequencing depth, rarefaction of the sorted-subset datasets indicated that sequencing was incomplete. Pairwise subsampling indicated that sequencing depth was expected to affect the degree of clonotype sharing among donors. Because the study included a small number of donors, the genetic and exposure-history diversity represented was limited. Approximately 5% of naive CD4, more than 3% of naive CD8, around 2.3% of memory CD4, and approximately 0.4% of memory CD8 clonotypes were shared across a few donors. Sampling was restricted to blood, and TCR repertoires in tissues likely differ from the TCR repertoires found in blood. Naive subsets generally had larger estimated clonotype richness than memory subsets did. Compared with non-shared clonotypes, clonotypes shared by all four sorted-subset donors had higher generation probabilities.

Based on the germline V gene, the CDR1 and CDR2 sequences are SGHDN and FVKESK. The germline ends are 11 bases apart after V is trimmed by 1 base and J by 7 bases. Reading from cysteine to phenylalanine, the CDR3 counts 14 amino acids. Of all the DNA, just the CDR3 is kept, 42 bases in frame from base 1. Sequenced: naive CD8+ T cells from PBMCs. The sample's cell subset or site, from its label and the paper: CD45RA+CCR7+. The chain couples TRBV14 to TRBJ2-1, with the D segment identity uncertain. The clonotype comes from a man in his late teens or twenties in good health. Some clones in this sample may be carry-over from other donors' samples. The sequenced DNA is TGTGCCAGCAGCCAAGGAGTAACCGGTAATGAGCAGTTCTTC. Translation gives CASSQGVTGNEQFF.